This section outlines one T cell receptor beta chain sequence together with its context. Distinct nucleotide sequences in the sample also encode this CDR3. This sample was taken from a study of blood T cell repertoires in COVID-19. Participants' reported clinical history set cohort assignment. This CDR3 is built from 13 residues. The V gene's germline CDR1 is LGHDT and CDR2 YNNKEL (reference sequence). Trimming removed 1 base from V and 5 bases from J, with 6 bases in between. Assay: immunoSEQ multiplex PCR; the TCRdb copy retains only in-frame clones and omits some. The sample yields more than 350,000 clones, around nine tenths seen once.

The sequencing input was PBMCs or T cells enriched from blood (not recorded which). V and J are TRBV3-1 (or the pseudogene TRBV3-2) and TRBJ2-1; perhaps TRBD2 as D (5 bases). The receptor comes from a woman between 18 and 29 years old who had been exposed to COVID-19. DNA for the CDR3: TGTGCCAGCAGCCAAGTCGGGGACAATGAGCAGTTCTTC. It specifies CASSQVGDNEQFF.